Presented here are 24 T cell receptor beta chains from one specimen sequenced in a study of early T cells in non-severe SARS-CoV-2 infection. One entry per CDR3 protein results from TCRdb running MiXCR on the 5' RACE reads. This sample carries fewer than 65,000 distinct CDR3 sequences, under 15% of them seen once, and the ten largest clones take 1.4%. The sequenced material came from whole blood. The receptors shown here come from an adult who was a healthcare worker with PCR-confirmed SARS-CoV-2 infection or an uninfected control (not recorded which).

This clonotype was picked up many times. V gene TRBV27 combines with J gene TRBJ2-2; 9 bases are a match to TRBD2. CDR1 and CDR2 from the germline V gene are MNHEY and SMNVEV (reference sequence). V was pared by 1 base and J by 7 bases, with 7 bases of the junction left unmatched. The CDR3 loop spans 16 amino acids. The CDR3 DNA reads TGTGCCAGCAGTTTATTGAGAGCGGGGGGTGGCGGGGAGCTGTTTTTT. Translation gives CASSLLRAGGGGELFF.

Only a few counts were recorded for this clonotype. The rearrangement uses TRBV6-5 and TRBJ1-5; no clear D gene. Germline V gene sequence: CDR1 MNHEY, CDR2 SVGAGI. The V and J ends lost 0 bases and 2 bases respectively, with 8 bases between them. CDR3 length: 15 amino acids. This CDR3 reads CASSYSSGGNQPQHF. CDR3 nucleotide sequence: TGTGCCAGCAGTTACTCGAGCGGTGGCAATCAGCCCCAGCATTTT.

This clonotype appeared a single time. The rearrangement uses TRBV11-2 and TRBJ2-4; weak D call: TRBD2 (5 bases). In germline, CDR1 is SGHAT, CDR2 FQNNGV. The CDR3 extends over 16 amino acids. V lost 0 bases and J lost 4, with 13 bases in between. In nucleotides, the CDR3 is TGTGCCAGCAGCTTAGATCCGGCAGGAGGAAAAAACATTCAGTACTTC. It yields the protein CASSLDPAGGKNIQYF.

This clonotype was detected ten times or more. The V call is TRBV19, the J call TRBJ1-2, with D tentatively TRBD1 (5 bases). The CDR3 runs 12 residues. CDR1 and CDR2 from the germline V gene are LNHDA and SQIVND (reference sequence). The V end was cut by 7 bases, the J end by 9 bases, with 15 bases between. The DNA of the CDR3 is TGTGCCAGTACCACCCCCGGGGCGAGCTACACCTTC. It codes for CASTTPGASYTF.

This chain joins TRBV18 and TRBJ1-1; D is unclear. The V end lost 2 bases, the J end lost 2 bases, and 6 bases lay between the germline ends. This CDR3 comprises 13 residues. Germline V gene sequence: CDR1 KGHSH, CDR2 LQKENI. CDR3 nucleotides: TGTGCCAGCTCACCAGGGGATAACACTGAAGCTTTCTTT. Residues: CASSPGDNTEAFF.

V gene TRBV7-2 combines with J gene TRBJ2-7; the D gene could be TRBD1 or TRBD2 (5 bases each). This CDR3 is 13 amino acids long. The V end was cut by 8 bases, the J end by 1 base, with 12 bases between. Germline assignment: CDR1 SGHTA and CDR2 FQGNSA. For the CDR3, the DNA is TGTGCCAGCCTGGGGCGAGGGTCCTACGAGCAGTACTTC. This gives the protein CASLGRGSYEQYF. Based on the CDR3 plus reference TRBV7-2 and TRBJ2-7, the full variable domain is GAGVSQSPSNKVTEKGKDVELRCDPISGHTALYWYRQSLGQGLEFLIYFQGNSAPDKSGLPSDRFSAERTGGSVSTLTIQRTQQEDSAVYLCASLGRGSYEQYFGPGTRLTVT.

The sample holds a few counts of this clonotype. The chain couples TRBV19 to TRBJ1-5; 7 bases are a match to TRBD1. Unmatched junction bases numbered 9, after V lost 4 bases and J lost 6 bases. The CDR3 runs to 15 residues. The germline CDR1 and CDR2 sequences are LNHDA and SQIVND (reference sequence). CDR3 protein: CASSTSGGQSQPQHF. The CDR3 DNA reads as TGTGCCAGTAGTACCTCAGGGGGTCAGAGTCAGCCCCAGCATTTT.

In its sample, this clonotype was seen many times. The V gene is TRBV7-9, the J gene TRBJ2-3; D may be TRBD1 or TRBD2 (5 bases each). Germline V lookup: CDR1 SEHNR, CDR2 FQNEAQ (reference sequence). The CDR3 covers 15 residues. V was pared by 2 bases and J by 2 bases, with 11 bases between. CDR3 DNA sequence: TGTGCCAGCAGCTTACGAGGGGCGTTCACAGATACGCAGTATTTT. It codes for CASSLRGAFTDTQYF.

As for this clonotype: This sequence may be a read error, since a much larger clone differs from it by one base. V usage is TRBV10-2 and J usage is TRBJ2-5; D possibly corresponds to TRBD2 (7 bases). Germline-derived CDR1 and CDR2 are WSHSY and SAAADI. This CDR3 comprises 14 residues. The germline V and J ends were trimmed by 8 bases and 0 bases, with 13 bases remaining between them. CDR3 nucleotide sequence: TGCGCCAGCGCGCGGGGGCTCAACCAAGAGACCCAGTACTTC. Its protein product is CASARGLNQETQYF.

This clonotype was detected ten times or more. The chain uses TRBV29-1 and TRBJ2-6, with a tentative D call TRBD1 (5 bases). Germline V CDR1 and CDR2: SQVTM, ANQGSEA. V dropped 0 bases and J dropped 0 bases, with 15 bases sitting between them. The CDR3 runs to 18 residues. CDR3 DNA: TGCAGCGTTGAAGAAGAAGGGGTCCTGGCCTCTGGGGCCAACGTCCTGACTTTC. Protein product: CSVEEEGVLASGANVLTF.

CDR3: CASSLSGVNSPLHF. CDR3 sequence (DNA): TGCGCCAGCAGCTTGTCGGGAGTTAATTCACCCCTCCACTTT. The genes are TRBV5-1 and TRBJ1-6; no definite D call. V was pared by 1 base and J by 6 bases, with 8 bases between. Germline V lookup: CDR1 SGHRS, CDR2 YFSETQ. CDR3 length: 14 residues.

This clonotype was detected ten times or more. The genes are TRBV29-1 and TRBJ2-5; D is perhaps TRBD1 (5 bases). The germline V gene has CDR1 SQVTM and CDR2 ANQGSEA. The CDR3 sequence is 13 residues long. V shed 3 bases and J shed 1 base, with 9 bases lying between them. The CDR3 loop reads CSVERQIQETQYF. The CDR3 DNA is TGCAGCGTTGAGCGACAGATCCAAGAGACCCAGTACTTC.

This clonotype was counted at least ten times. CDR3 region: CASREEGRPYNEQFF. The CDR3 region has the DNA TGTGCCAGTAGAGAAGAGGGCCGGCCTTACAATGAGCAGTTCTTC. This chain uses TRBV19 with TRBJ2-1, with D perhaps matching TRBD2 (5 bases). The CDR3 has 15 residues. V was cut by 6 bases and J by 4 bases, with 16 bases left in between. Germline V gene sequence: CDR1 LNHDA, CDR2 SQIVND (reference sequence).

This clonotype appeared many times. This chain joins TRBV20-1 and TRBJ2-3; 9 bases agree with TRBD2. Trimming removed 6 bases from V and 2 bases from J; junction bases left unmatched: 6. Germline assignment: CDR1 DFQATT and CDR2 SNEGSKA (reference sequence). This CDR3 is built from 14 residues. CDR3 in DNA: TGCAGTGCCGACGGGACTAGCCCCACAGATACGCAGTATTTT. Its translation: CSADGTSPTDTQYF.

This clonotype was counted a few times. The V and J genes are TRBV29-1 and TRBJ1-1; TRBD1 is a possible D gene (5 bases). The germline gives CDR1 SQVTM, CDR2 ANQGSEA. The CDR3 length is 11 residues. The V and J ends lost 6 bases and 6 bases respectively, with 11 bases between them. CDR3 loop: CSVAGTAEAFF. CDR3 nucleotides: TGCAGCGTCGCCGGGACCGCTGAAGCTTTCTTT. Using reference TRBV29-1 and TRBJ1-1 for the parts outside the CDR3, the full variable domain is SAVISQKPSRDICQRGTSLTIQCQVDSQVTMMFWYRQQPGQSLTLIATANQGSEATYESGFVIDKFPISRPNLTFSTLTVSNMSPEDSSIYLCSVAGTAEAFFGQGTRLTVV.

This clonotype showed up many times. This chain connects TRBV18 to TRBJ1-1, with 8 bases that match TRBD1. The CDR3 loop spans 14 amino acids. Germline CDR1 and CDR2: KGHSH and LQKENI. The junction had 7 bases not matched to a gene; V was cut back by 7 bases and J by 3 bases. Written as DNA, the CDR3 is TGTGCCAGCTTACAGGGGGTTATGGACACTGAAGCTTTCTTT. This sequence encodes CASLQGVMDTEAFF.

This CDR3 reads CASSLRGFYNEQFF. CDR3 nucleotide sequence: TGTGCCAGCAGCCTCAGGGGGTTCTACAATGAGCAGTTCTTC. The chain carries TRBV11-2 and TRBJ2-1, with 7 bases matching TRBD1. CDR1 SGHAT and CDR2 FQNNGV come from the germline V gene. V was clipped by 5 bases and J by 3 bases; unmatched bases: 4. The CDR3 covers 14 residues. Combining the CDR3 with reference TRBV11-2 and TRBJ2-1 gives the whole variable domain EAGVAQSPRYKIIEKRQSVAFWCNPISGHATLYWYQQILGQGPKLLIQFQNNGVVDDSQLPKDRFSAERLKGVDSTLKIQPAKLEDSAVYLCASSLRGFYNEQFFGPGTRLTVL.

CDR3 region: CSVVRTRNTDTQYF. The DNA of the CDR3 is TGCAGCGTTGTGAGGACTAGAAACACAGATACGCAGTATTTT. The chain uses TRBV29-1 and TRBJ2-3, with 7 bases fitting TRBD2. The CDR3 runs to 14 residues. Trimming took 4 bases from V and 2 from J; bases not matched to a gene: 6. The V gene's germline CDR1 is SQVTM and CDR2 ANQGSEA.

J is TRBJ1-1 and V is TRBV12-3 or TRBV12-4, with D perhaps TRBD1 (5 bases). The CDR3 covers 13 residues. V shed 7 bases and J shed 8 bases, with 17 bases lying between them. Written as DNA, the CDR3 is TGTGCCAGCACCCCCAGCTCGAGGACAGAAGCTTTCTTT. Translation: CASTPSSRTEAFF.

V is TRBV2 and J is TRBJ2-1; 10 bases fit TRBD1. The V segment lost 4 bases and the J segment 0 bases; nucleotides outside the gene matches: 15. This CDR3 has 20 residues. The germline V gene encodes CDR1 SNHLY and CDR2 FYNNEI. CDR3: CASSGRLISGQGSSYNEQFF. CDR3 DNA: TGTGCCAGCAGTGGAAGACTAATTTCGGGACAGGGGAGCTCCTACAATGAGCAGTTCTTC.

The V call is TRBV20-1, the J call TRBJ2-1; 14 bases align to TRBD2. Per the germline V gene, CDR1 is DFQATT and CDR2 is SNEGSKA (reference sequence). The CDR3 consists of 14 residues. V lost 5 bases, J lost 5 bases, and 2 bases stayed unmatched. The CDR3 sequence: CSAGTSGGDNEQFF. In DNA form, the CDR3 reads TGCAGTGCTGGGACTAGCGGGGGAGACAATGAGCAGTTCTTC.

This clonotype was detected many times. The junction does not match germline at one end; this may be a read error. CDR3 bases: TGCGCCAGCAGTCTAGCAGATACGCAGTATTTT. Translation gives CASSLADTQYF. The V call is TRBV12-3 or TRBV12-4, the J call TRBJ2-3, with D uncertain. This CDR3 has 11 amino acids.

This chain connects TRBV7-2 to TRBJ1-5, with 9 bases identical to TRBD1. Germline V gene data show CDR1 as SGHTA and CDR2 as FQGNSA. Losses at the gene ends were 5 bases for V and 6 bases for J; bases not matched to a gene: 20. This CDR3 spans 19 amino acids. CDR3 region: CASSPYPGTGPPLSQPQHF. The CDR3, as DNA: TGTGCCAGCAGCCCCTATCCCGGGACAGGGCCTCCCTTGAGTCAGCCCCAGCATTTT. Full variable domain (remainder filled in from reference TRBV7-2 and TRBJ1-5): GAGVSQSPSNKVTEKGKDVELRCDPISGHTALYWYRQSLGQGLEFLIYFQGNSAPDKSGLPSDRFSAERTGGSVSTLTIQRTQQEDSAVYLCASSPYPGTGPPLSQPQHFGDGTRLSIL.

This clonotype has a handful of counts. The chain employs TRBV27 and TRBJ2-3, with 8 bases fitting TRBD2. The V segment lost 3 bases and the J segment 2 bases; nucleotides outside the gene matches: 7. Germline loops: CDR1 MNHEY, CDR2 SMNVEV (reference sequence). This CDR3 has 16 residues. The CDR3 loop reads CASSFRRTSLTDTQYF. CDR3 nucleotides: TGTGCCAGCAGTTTTAGGCGGACTAGCCTCACAGATACGCAGTATTTT.